This T cell receptor beta chain comes out of a study of shared clonotypes between healthy human individuals. Study information: Each donor contributed plates that comprised three CD4 naive, three CD4 memory, two CD8 naive and one CD8 memory.

V lost 3 bases and J lost 3; bases outside the gene matches: 11. The CDR3 is made up of 17 amino acids. Germline CDR1 is MNHEY and CDR2 is SMNVEV (reference sequence). CD45RO-negative cells were positively selected for CCR7, leaving out terminally differentiated effector memory CD45RA+ cells. Profiled with immunoSEQ multiplex PCR; TCRdb holds only in-frame clones, not every one. The data hold under 850,000 clones, with more than 85% observed a single time. This clone was recorded at least ten times. The sample was naive CD8+ T cells sorted from blood. The clonotype comes from a man aged 30-40 years in good health. The chain recombines TRBV27 with TRBJ2-3, with TRBD2 matching over 8 bases. The CDR3 DNA reads TGTGCCAGCAGTTTGGAAGCGGGAGTATTAGGGACAGATACGCAGTATTTT. Translated, it gives CASSLEAGVLGTDTQYF.